This paragraph covers one T cell receptor (beta chain) sequence. As handled by the study authors: Researchers report that nucleated cell counts were estimated from reference gene primer amplification. The protocol was immunoSEQ multiplex PCR, while the TCRdb copy is restricted to in-frame clones and leaves out a portion. V and J calls and clone size come straight from that table; D and trimming were deduced from the DNA. The repertoire holds fewer than 300,000 clones, about 88% seen once, with roughly 4% in the top ten. The sample comes from a study of blood T cell repertoires in COVID-19. Study summary: Acute-phase and convalescent COVID-19 samples originated in the United States, Italy and Spain. From T cells, B-cell-depleted T cells, or PBMCs came the material, which was cDNA or gDNA.

The CDR3 covers 16 residues. Trimming removed 3 bases from V and 7 bases from J; junction bases left unmatched: 9. From germline, CDR1 is SGHTA and CDR2 FQGNSA. The chain carries TRBV7-2 and TRBJ2-3; 11 bases align to TRBD2. The sequenced sample consisted of peripheral blood. This TCR came from a man between 60 and 75 years old who had recovered from COVID-19. The CDR3 loop reads CASSLEIAGGRNTQYF. The CDR3 DNA reads TGTGCCAGCAGCTTGGAAATAGCGGGGGGGCGAAATACGCAGTATTTT.